These 16 T cell receptor beta chains originate from one sample sequenced in a study of monozygotic twins with inflammatory bowel disease. For each CDR3 protein, TCRdb gives one entry from its re-call of the 5' RACE reads, without DNA. The sample totals fewer than 350,000 distinct CDR3 sequences. The sequenced material came from blood. The receptors come from a human donor with ulcerative colitis or Crohn's disease, or a healthy co-twin of an affected twin (not recorded which).

The chain is built from TRBV7-9 and TRBJ2-1; TCRdb designates TRBD2, a call that cannot be tested without DNA. Germline CDR1 reads SEHNR; CDR2 reads FQNEAQ (reference sequence). This CDR3 has 20 residues. The CDR3 protein is CASSLGRPGLAGADNNEQFF.

The CDR3 reads CASSAATEISEAFF. The chain links TRBV9 to TRBJ1-1. CDR1 and CDR2 from the germline V gene are SGDLS and YYNGEE. The CDR3 is 14 amino acids.

The J gene is TRBJ2-7, the V gene TRBV20-1; the TRBD1 assignment by TCRdb is unverifiable without DNA. CDR1 and CDR2 from the germline V gene are DFQATT and SNEGSKA (reference sequence). The CDR3 has 13 amino acids. The CDR3 sequence is CSARGGHQHEQYF.

The J gene is TRBJ1-1, the V gene TRBV7-2; with no DNA, the TCRdb D assignment of TRBD1 cannot be verified. The CDR3 covers 15 residues. The germline V gene encodes CDR1 SGHTA and CDR2 FQGNSA. The CDR3 spells CASSLVAQGAAEAFF. Complete variable domain (other parts from reference TRBV7-2 and TRBJ1-1): GAGVSQSPSNKVTEKGKDVELRCDPISGHTALYWYRQSLGQGLEFLIYFQGNSAPDKSGLPSDRFSAERTGGSVSTLTIQRTQQEDSAVYLCASSLVAQGAAEAFFGQGTRLTVV.

The chain combines TRBV7-9 with TRBJ1-1; the D call of TRBD1 rests on TCRdb alone, since no DNA is present to check it. The CDR3 contains 15 residues. Germline loops: CDR1 SEHNR, CDR2 FQNEAQ (reference sequence). The CDR3 spells CASSSSRTRGTEAFF.

This chain joins TRBV5-6 and TRBJ2-5; no DNA is available, so the TRBD2 call from TCRdb remains unchecked. The CDR3 has 14 amino acids. Germline CDR1 reads SGHDT; CDR2 reads YYEEEE. CDR3 sequence reads: CASSIAGAQETQYF.

The genes are TRBV30 and TRBJ1-3. Germline V gene lookup returns CDR1 GTSNPN and CDR2 SVGIG (reference sequence). This CDR3 region has 14 residues. CDR3 amino acids: CAWTNGLSGNTIYF.

CDR3: CASSQGNHYEQYF. The chain combines TRBV3-1 with TRBJ2-7. Germline CDR1 and CDR2: LGHDT and YNNKEL (reference sequence). This CDR3 is 13 amino acids long.

The rearrangement joins TRBV7-9 to TRBJ2-3. Germline V gene sequence: CDR1 SEHNR, CDR2 FQNEAQ (reference sequence). The CDR3 is 13 amino acids. The CDR3 is CASSVPSTDTQYF.

Here the CDR3 reads CASSLPQARGYTF. The chain links TRBV5-5 to TRBJ1-2. CDR1 is SGHKS, CDR2 YYEKEE, per germline (reference sequence). This CDR3 contains 13 residues.

The rearrangement links TRBV5-1 to TRBJ2-7. Germline-derived CDR1 and CDR2 are SGHRS and YFSETQ. The CDR3 runs to 13 residues. The CDR3 loop is CASSLGGLYEQYF.

V and J are TRBV15 and TRBJ2-7; the D gene TCRdb calls, TRBD1, cannot be checked with no DNA. CDR1 is LNHNV, CDR2 YYDKDF, per germline (reference sequence). This CDR3 has 15 residues. CDR3 region: CATSRDTQRSYEQYF.

The chain combines TRBV9 with TRBJ2-1; as DNA is missing, the TRBD2 call by TCRdb cannot be tested. The CDR3 runs to 15 residues. CDR1 SGDLS and CDR2 YYNGEE come from the germline V gene. This CDR3 reads CASSVGTYGYNEQFF.

V and J are TRBV7-2 and TRBJ1-6; TCRdb returns TRBD1, unconfirmable since there is no DNA. The germline CDR1 and CDR2 sequences are SGHTA and FQGNSA. This CDR3 has 16 amino acids. The CDR3 spells CASSYLTGDVNSPLHF.

This rearrangement joins TRBV28 to TRBJ1-2. CDR3 length: 12 residues. Germline-derived CDR1 and CDR2 are MDHEN and SYDVKM. CDR3 region: CASSRGHYGYTF.

CDR3 protein: CASSPQDSGNTIYF. The V and J genes are TRBV18 and TRBJ1-3. The CDR3 has 14 residues. Germline CDR1 reads KGHSH; CDR2 reads LQKENI.